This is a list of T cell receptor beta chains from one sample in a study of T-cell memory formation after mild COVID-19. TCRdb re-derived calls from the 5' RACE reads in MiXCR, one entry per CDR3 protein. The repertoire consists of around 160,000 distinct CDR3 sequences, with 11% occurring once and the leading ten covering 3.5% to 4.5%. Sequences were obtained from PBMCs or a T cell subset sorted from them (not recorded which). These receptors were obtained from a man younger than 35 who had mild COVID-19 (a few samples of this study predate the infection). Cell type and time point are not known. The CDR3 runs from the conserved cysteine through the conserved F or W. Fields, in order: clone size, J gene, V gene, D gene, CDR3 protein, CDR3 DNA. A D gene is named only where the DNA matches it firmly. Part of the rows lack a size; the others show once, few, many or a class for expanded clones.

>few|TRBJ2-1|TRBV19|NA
CASRETGNEQFF
TGTGCCAGTAGAGAAACGGGAAATGAGCAGTTCTTC
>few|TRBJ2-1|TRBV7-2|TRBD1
CASSSDRGDEQFF
TGTGCCAGCAGCTCGGACAGGGGCGATGAGCAGTTCTTC
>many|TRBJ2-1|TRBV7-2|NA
CASSLGGGPLFF
TGTGCCAGCAGCTTAGGTGGGGGGCCCTTGTTCTTC
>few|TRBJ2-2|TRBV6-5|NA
CASSPAGTGELFF
TGTGCCAGCAGCCCCGCGGGCACCGGGGAGCTGTTTTTT
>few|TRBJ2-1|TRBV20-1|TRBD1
CSATTGGAFDNEQFF
TGCAGTGCTACGACAGGGGGCGCTTTTGACAATGAGCAGTTCTTC
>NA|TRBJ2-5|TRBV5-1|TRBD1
CASSQTGGDETQYF
TGCGCCAGCAGCCAGACAGGGGGGGACGAGACCCAGTACTTC
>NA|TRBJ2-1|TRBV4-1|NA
CASSQTGVEQFF
TGCGCCAGCAGCCAGACAGGAGTTGAGCAGTTCTTC
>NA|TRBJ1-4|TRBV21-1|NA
CASSVGTSTNEKLFF
TGTGCCAGCTCCGTAGGGACATCAACTAATGAAAAACTGTTTTTT
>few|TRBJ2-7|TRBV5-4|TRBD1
CASRRRDRPAYEQYF
TGTGCCAGCAGAAGACGGGACAGGCCAGCCTACGAGCAGTACTTC
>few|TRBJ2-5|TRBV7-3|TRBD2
CASSLGASGGVGETQYF
TGTGCCAGCAGCCTCGGGGCTAGCGGGGGAGTTGGAGAGACCCAGTACTTC
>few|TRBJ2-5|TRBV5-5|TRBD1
CASRSTGIETQYF
TGTGCCAGCAGGTCGACAGGGATAGAGACCCAGTACTTC
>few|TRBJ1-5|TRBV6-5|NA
CASSPGPGTQRPQHF
TGTGCCAGCAGCCCCGGCCCGGGCACCCAGAGGCCCCAGCATTTT
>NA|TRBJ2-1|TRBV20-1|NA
CSARRTRLASYNEQFF
TGCAGTGCTCGAAGGACCCGGCTTGCCTCCTACAATGAGCAGTTCTTC
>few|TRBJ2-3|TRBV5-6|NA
CASSFSGVDTQYF
TGTGCCAGCAGCTTTTCGGGGGTCGATACGCAGTATTTT
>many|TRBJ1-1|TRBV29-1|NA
CSVVGTEAFF
TGCAGCGTGGTGGGGACTGAAGCTTTCTTT
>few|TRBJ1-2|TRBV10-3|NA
CAPSKGDVYTF
TGTGCCCCGTCCAAGGGGGACGTCTACACCTTC
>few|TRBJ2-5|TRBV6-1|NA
CASSDPYQETQYF
TGTGCCAGCAGTGACCCGTACCAAGAGACCCAGTACTTC
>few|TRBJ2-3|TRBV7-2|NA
CASSPTQGGGTDTQYF
TGTGCCAGCAGCCCCACACAGGGTGGCGGCACAGATACGCAGTATTTT
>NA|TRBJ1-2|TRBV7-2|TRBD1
CASSPPGQGDYGYTF
TGTGCCAGCAGCCCCCCCGGACAGGGGGACTATGGCTACACCTTC
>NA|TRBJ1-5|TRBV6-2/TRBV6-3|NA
CASSYSTEVSGLNQPQHF
TGTGCCAGCAGTTACTCGACAGAGGTTAGCGGCTTAAATCAGCCCCAGCATTTT
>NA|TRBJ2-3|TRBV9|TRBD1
CASSQGAGDTQYF
TGTGCCAGCAGCCAGGGGGCGGGAGATACGCAGTATTTT
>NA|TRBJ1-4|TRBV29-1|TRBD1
CSVRTGVATNEKLFF
TGCAGCGTACGAACAGGGGTGGCAACTAATGAAAAACTGTTTTTT
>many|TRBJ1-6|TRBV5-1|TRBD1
CASSTGQGGSYNSPLHF
TGCGCCAGCAGCACCGGACAGGGTGGCTCCTATAATTCACCCCTCCACTTT
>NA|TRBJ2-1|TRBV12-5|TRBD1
CASGRPTGTGSNEQFF
TGTGCTAGTGGTCGCCCAACCGGGACAGGGAGTAATGAGCAGTTCTTC
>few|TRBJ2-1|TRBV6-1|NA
CASTNEGSTREQFF
TGTGCCAGCACAAACGAAGGATCCACCCGTGAGCAGTTCTTC
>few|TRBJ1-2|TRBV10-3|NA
CAISGSFGRGSGYTF
TGTGCCATCAGTGGGTCCTTCGGGCGGGGCTCTGGCTACACCTTC
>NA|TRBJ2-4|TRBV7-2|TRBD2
CASGRDVLAKNIQYF
TGTGCCAGCGGGAGGGACGTTCTAGCCAAAAACATTCAGTACTTC
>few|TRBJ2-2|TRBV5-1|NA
CASEQGTNTGELFF
TGCGCCAGCGAACAGGGAACTAACACCGGGGAGCTGTTTTTT
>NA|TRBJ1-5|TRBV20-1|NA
CSAAGTPSNQPQHF
TGCAGTGCAGCAGGGACACCTAGCAATCAGCCCCAGCATTTT
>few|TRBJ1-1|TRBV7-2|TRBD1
CASSFWTGGRTEAFF
TGTGCCAGCAGCTTCTGGACAGGGGGGAGAACTGAAGCTTTCTTT
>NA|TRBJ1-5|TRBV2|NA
CASTLRAFHQPQHF
TGTGCCAGCACCCTTCGGGCCTTTCATCAGCCCCAGCATTTT
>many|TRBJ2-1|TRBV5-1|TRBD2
CASILERGHNEQFF
TGCGCCAGCATCCTTGAGCGGGGCCACAATGAGCAGTTCTTC
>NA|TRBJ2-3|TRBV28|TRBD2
CASSWERGSNTDTQYF
TGTGCCAGCAGTTGGGAGCGGGGGTCCAACACAGATACGCAGTATTTT
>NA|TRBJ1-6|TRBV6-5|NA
CASSTTQRGTSPLHF
TGTGCCAGCTCCACAACGCAACGGGGAACATCACCCCTCCACTTT
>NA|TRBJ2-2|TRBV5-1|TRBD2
CASSLSGANTGELFF
TGCGCCAGCAGCTTAAGCGGGGCGAACACCGGGGAGCTGTTTTTT
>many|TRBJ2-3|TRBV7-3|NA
CASSLDLTDTQYF
TGTGCCAGCAGCTTAGACCTCACAGATACGCAGTATTTT
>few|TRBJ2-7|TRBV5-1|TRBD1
CASSYRQGLYEQYF
TGCGCCAGCAGCTACCGACAGGGTCTCTACGAGCAGTACTTC
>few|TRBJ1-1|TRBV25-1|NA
CASTFGHIGGAFF
TGTGCCAGCACCTTCGGACACATAGGGGGAGCTTTCTTT